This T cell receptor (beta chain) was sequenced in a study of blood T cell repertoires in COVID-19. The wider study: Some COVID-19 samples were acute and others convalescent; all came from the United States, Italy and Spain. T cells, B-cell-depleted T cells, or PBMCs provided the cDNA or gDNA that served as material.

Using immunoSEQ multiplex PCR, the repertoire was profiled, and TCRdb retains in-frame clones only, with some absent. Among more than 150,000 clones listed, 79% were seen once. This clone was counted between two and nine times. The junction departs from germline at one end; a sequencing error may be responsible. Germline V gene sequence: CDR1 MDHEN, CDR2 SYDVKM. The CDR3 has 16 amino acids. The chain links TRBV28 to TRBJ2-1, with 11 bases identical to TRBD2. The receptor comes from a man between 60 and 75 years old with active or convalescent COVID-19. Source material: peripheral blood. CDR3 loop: CASSITSGSSHNEQFF. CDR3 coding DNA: TGTGCCAGCAGTATTACTAGCGGGAGCTCCCACAATGAGCAGTTCTTC.